These T cell receptor beta chains were read from a single sample in a study of CD8+ T cells in alopecia areata. Method: immunoSEQ multiplex PCR; TCRdb's copy keeps in-frame clones and lacks some. Here the sample spans approximately 140,000 clones, more than 75% being singletons. This specimen consisted of CD8+ T cells sorted from blood, obtained at week 0. The receptor source for this set is a human donor with alopecia areata. The CDR3 runs from the conserved cysteine through the conserved F or W. A D gene is named only where the DNA matches it firmly. For some rows the clone size is stated as once, few or many, or as a class when expanded; others skip it.

TRBJ2-1	TRBD1	TRBV7-9	NA	TGTGCCAGCAGCTCCGGACAGGGAGTGAATAATGAGCAGTTCTTC	CASSSGQGVNNEQFF
TRBJ2-7	NA	TRBV5-8	NA	TGTGCCAGCAGCTTGGAGGACAGATTCTCCTACGAGCAGTACTTC	CASSLEDRFSYEQYF
TRBJ1-1	TRBD1	TRBV27	once	TGTGCCAGCAGCTTCCGGGTAGGGACAGGGACTGTGGAAGCTTTCTTT	CASSFRVGTGTVEAFF
TRBJ2-2	NA	TRBV4-1	NA	TGCGCCAGCAGCCTGCTGACTGAAATCCGTACCGGGGAGCTGTTTTTT	CASSLLTEIRTGELFF
TRBJ2-1	NA	TRBV6-5	few	TGTGCCAGCAGTTACTCCGGCTCTATAGACAATGAGCAGTTCTTC	CASSYSGSIDNEQFF
TRBJ2-3	NA	TRBV6-5	NA	TGTGCCAGCAGTTATTCCCCGTTTCGTGGAACAGATACGCAGTATTTT	CASSYSPFRGTDTQYF
TRBJ2-2	TRBD1	TRBV9	NA	TGTGCCAGCAGCGGAACGGCCACAGGGGACACCGGGGAGCTGTTTTTT	CASSGTATGDTGELFF
TRBJ1-2	TRBD1	TRBV29-1	few	TGCAGCGTTGAGGCGGAACAGGGGGCAAGCTATGGCTACACCTTC	CSVEAEQGASYGYTF
TRBJ1-2	NA	TRBV4-1	NA	TGCGCCAGCAGCCAAGATGCGGCAGGGAGCTATGGCTACACCTTC	CASSQDAAGSYGYTF
TRBJ2-3	TRBD2	TRBV29-1	NA	TGCAGCGTTGAAGTTATAGCGGGGCCCCTGGATACGCAGTATTTT	CSVEVIAGPLDTQYF
TRBJ2-1	TRBD2	TRBV4-2	NA	TGTGCCAGCAGCCAAGATCTCTCCGGGAGGGCCTTCCTGTGGCAGTTCTTC	CASSQDLSGRAFLWQFF
TRBJ2-3	NA	TRBV5-1	NA	TGCGCCAGCAGCTTGGACGGGGGCTTCCCCTTGCGAGCAGATACGCAGTATTTT	CASSLDGGFPLRADTQYF
TRBJ2-7	NA	TRBV9	NA	TGTGCCAGCAGCGTAGAGGGGAATCCATCCTACGAGCAGTACTTC	CASSVEGNPSYEQYF
TRBJ2-7	NA	TRBV9	once	TGTGCCAGCAGCCCGACCCTTGCTAGTTTCTACGAGCAGTACTTC	CASSPTLASFYEQYF
TRBJ2-2	NA	TRBV5-6	NA	TGTGCCAGCAGCTTTGACAGAAAAGGGGACACCGGGGAGCTGTTTTTT	CASSFDRKGDTGELFF
TRBJ1-2	TRBD1	TRBV12-5	NA	TGTGCTAGTGGTTTGGCCGGGACAGATCGATATGGCTACACCTTC	CASGLAGTDRYGYTF
TRBJ2-7	TRBD1	TRBV5-1	NA	TGCGCCAGCAGCCTCGGGACAGGGAACTACGAGCAGTACTTC	CASSLGTGNYEQYF
TRBJ1-4	TRBD1	TRBV27	NA	TGTGCCAGCAGTCCACGGACAGGGCGCAATGAAAAACTGTTTTTT	CASSPRTGRNEKLFF
TRBJ2-1	TRBD2	TRBV19	NA	TGTGCCAGTAGTTTCCCCTTCGAGGGAGGGCCCGATGAGCAGTTCTTC	CASSFPFEGGPDEQFF
TRBJ2-2	NA	TRBV27	once	TGTGCCAGCAGTTCCCTACCTAATTCTCTCGCCGGGGAGCTGTTTTTT	CASSSLPNSLAGELFF
TRBJ2-1	NA	TRBV27	NA	TGTGCCAGCAGTTCCCGGGTCTACAATGAGCAGTTCTTC	CASSSRVYNEQFF
TRBJ1-2	TRBD1	TRBV7-9	NA	TGTGCCAGCACCTTCCATCCGGGACAGGGGGCTAACTATGGCTACACCTTC	CASTFHPGQGANYGYTF
TRBJ2-7	TRBD2	TRBV7-6	NA	TGTGCCAGCAGCTTAGAACTAGCGGGAGCATACGAGCAGTACTTC	CASSLELAGAYEQYF
TRBJ2-3	NA	TRBV2	NA	TGTGCCAGCAGTGAAGGGGTCGAGGGCCCAGATACGCAGTATTTT	CASSEGVEGPDTQYF
TRBJ2-7	NA	TRBV5-1	NA	TGCGCCAGCAGCTTGGATTGGTCATACGAGCAGTACTTC	CASSLDWSYEQYF
TRBJ2-7	TRBD2	TRBV11-2	once	TGTGCCAGCAGCTTAGGTAGCGGGTCCTACGAGCAGTACTTC	CASSLGSGSYEQYF